This TCR beta chain was captured in a study of T cell repertoires in cytomegalovirus infection. Whole-study context: The public TCR beta signatures pointed to both CMV infection and matching HLA type. Regarding the study as a whole: Frequencies of public TCR beta families were cumulated, and this identified carriers of CMV plus the relevant HLA. HLA-C-restricted CMV-specific TCR beta clonotypes prevailed in the ex vivo response.

Worth noting for this clonotype: The target antigen is unknown.

TCRdb reprocessed the reads via MiXCR and lists one record per CDR3 protein. The sample contains around 320,000 distinct CDR3 sequences, 8% to 10% of which appear only once. The germline V and J ends were trimmed by 1 base and 3 bases, with 12 bases remaining between them. The CDR3 covers 15 residues. Germline CDR1 SGHTA, CDR2 FQGNSA. V is TRBV7-2 and J is TRBJ1-1; no reliable D call. The TCR originated in a human donor in good health (CMV status not recorded). Some clones in this sample may be carry-over from other donors' samples. Source material: PBMCs. The CDR3 here is CASSLVSGRDTEAFF. CDR3 DNA sequence: TGTGCCAGCAGCTTAGTGAGTGGAAGGGACACTGAAGCTTTCTTT.